This TCR beta chain was found in a study of blood T cell repertoires in COVID-19. Study context: From T cells, B-cell-depleted T cells, or PBMCs came the material, which was cDNA or gDNA.

Germline trimming cut 1 base from V and 6 bases from J; bases unmatched to any gene: 17. The germline CDR1 and CDR2 sequences are LGHNA and YNFKEQ. The length of the CDR3 is 18 residues. This clone came up once. Measured with immunoSEQ multiplex PCR; TCRdb has only the in-frame clones, and not every one. This sample has 95,000 to 130,000 clones, with 82% found just once. The source material was peripheral blood. The chain joins TRBV4-2 to TRBJ2-7; 8 bases are shared with TRBD2. The sequence derives from a man in his 70s with active or convalescent COVID-19. In DNA, the CDR3 is TGTGCCAGCAGCCAAGGAATTAGCGGGACTAAAAGCCTCCCCGAGCAGTACTTC. This sequence encodes CASSQGISGTKSLPEQYF.